The rows below give T cell receptor beta chains drawn from one sample of a study of blood T cell repertoires in COVID-19. Sequencing was performed with immunoSEQ multiplex PCR; in TCRdb, only in-frame clones are kept and a portion is missing. The table records over 300,000 clones, approximately 87% of them present only once. The sequencing sample was made of PBMCs or T cells enriched from blood (not recorded which). The origin of the receptors is a woman aged 25-40 years with acute COVID-19. Each CDR3 is given with its conserved first and last residue. The D gene is left open where the match is weak. Size is stated for part of the rows, as once, few or many counts, or as a class when the clone is expanded.

>TRBD1|TRBJ2-1|once|TRBV13
TGTGCCAGCAGTCCGACAGGGAATGAGCAGTTCTTC
CASSPTGNEQFF
>NA|TRBJ1-1|NA|TRBV5-1
TGCGCCAGCAGCTGGACACAGAACACTGAAGCTTTCTTT
CASSWTQNTEAFF
>NA|TRBJ1-1|NA|TRBV15
TGTGCCACCAGCAGAGAATTCGTCACTGAAGCTTTCTTT
CATSREFVTEAFF
>TRBD1|TRBJ1-4|NA|TRBV2
TGTGCCAGCATCAGGACAGGAGCTGTTGAAAAACTGTTTTTT
CASIRTGAVEKLFF
>TRBD1|TRBJ1-1|NA|TRBV6-2/TRBV6-3
TGTGCCAGCAGTCCCCTGGACAGGGGGATCGCTGAAGCTTTCTTT
CASSPLDRGIAEAFF
>TRBD1|TRBJ2-2|NA|TRBV12-5
TGTGCTAGTGGTCCCGGGACAGGGAGGCCCGGGGAGCTGTTTTTT
CASGPGTGRPGELFF
>TRBD1|TRBJ2-7|NA|TRBV6-5
TGTGCCAGCAGTTCAGGACCGGGACAGGGCTACGAGCAGTACTTC
CASSSGPGQGYEQYF
>NA|TRBJ1-5|NA|TRBV5-8
TGTGCCAGCAGCCTCATAGGGGATCAGCCCCAGCATTTT
CASSLIGDQPQHF
>NA|TRBJ1-6|NA|TRBV19
TGTGCCAGTGGTGTCGGGGAGAATTCACCCCTCCACTTT
CASGVGENSPLHF
>TRBD1|TRBJ2-5|NA|TRBV5-1
TGCGCCAGCAGCGCGACAGGGACGGAGACCCAGTACTTC
CASSATGTETQYF
>TRBD1|TRBJ1-1|NA|TRBV6-5
TGTGCCAGTACGGGACAGGCCACTGAAGCTTTCTTT
CASTGQATEAFF
>TRBD2|TRBJ2-4|NA|TRBV24-1
TGTGCCACCGACCTACTAGCGGGGTATGTGGGCAAAAACATTCAGTACTTC
CATDLLAGYVGKNIQYF
>NA|TRBJ2-3|NA|TRBV7-3
TGTGCCAGCAGCTTAAGAGCCCCAGATACGCAGTATTTT
CASSLRAPDTQYF
>NA|TRBJ1-1|NA|TRBV7-2
TGTGCCAGCAGCTCCGGCGGGGGAGGCACTGAAGCTTTCTTT
CASSSGGGGTEAFF
>NA|TRBJ1-2|once|TRBV27
TGTGCCAGCAAGCGGTCCCAGAGCTATGGCTACACCTTC
CASKRSQSYGYTF
>NA|TRBJ1-5|NA|TRBV29-1
TGCAGCGTTGTACTAGGGATGAGCAATCAGCCCCAGCATTTT
CSVVLGMSNQPQHF
>NA|TRBJ2-7|once|TRBV2
TGTGCCAGCAGTGACCAGGACTCCTACGAGCAGTACTTC
CASSDQDSYEQYF
>TRBD1|TRBJ1-6|few|TRBV30
TGTGCCTGGAGTAGCCAGGGGGGAAGGAATTCACCCCTCCACTTT
CAWSSQGGRNSPLHF
>NA|TRBJ2-2|NA|TRBV18
TGTGCCAGCTCACCAAATTCCCGGACCGGGGAGCTGTTTTTT
CASSPNSRTGELFF
>NA|TRBJ1-6|NA|TRBV27
TGTGCCAGCAGCTCCCTCGGGGTTCCCACATCACCCCTCCACTTT
CASSSLGVPTSPLHF
>NA|TRBJ1-5|NA|TRBV6-1
TGTGCCAGCAGTGAAGGTCTACAGCCCCAGCATTTT
CASSEGLQPQHF
>NA|TRBJ2-7|once|TRBV7-2
TGTGCCAGCAGCTTAGCGGTCGGACAATACTACGAGCAGTACTTC
CASSLAVGQYYEQYF
>TRBD2|TRBJ2-7|NA|TRBV4-2
TGTGCCAGCAGCCAAGATGTGGCAGCGGGGGGTTACGAGCAGTACTTC
CASSQDVAAGGYEQYF
>NA|TRBJ2-3|once|TRBV2
TGTGCCAGCAGGGGGCCCCACCAGGGGATGAGGGCAGATACGCAGTATTTT
CASRGPHQGMRADTQYF
>TRBD1|TRBJ1-2|once|TRBV5-1
TGCGCCAGCAGCTCTTTAGGACAGGTTAACTATGGCTACACCTTC
CASSSLGQVNYGYTF
>TRBD1|TRBJ1-1|NA|TRBV30
TGTGCCTGGGTATCGGGACAGGGGGCGACGAACACTGAAGCTTTCTTT
CAWVSGQGATNTEAFF
>NA|TRBJ1-3|NA|TRBV5-1
TGCGCCAGCAGCTATGAAGGGACAACTGGAAACACCATATATTTT
CASSYEGTTGNTIYF
>TRBD1|TRBJ2-5|NA|TRBV27
TGTGCCAGCAGCCCGCCGGGACAGCAAGAGACCCAGTACTTC
CASSPPGQQETQYF
>TRBD1|TRBJ1-1|NA|TRBV5-1
TGCGCCAGCAGCCAGGGACAGGGTGACACTGAAGCTTTCTTT
CASSQGQGDTEAFF
>TRBD1|TRBJ1-2|NA|TRBV7-9
TGTGCCATCACAAAGGGACAGGGGGCGCGTATCTATGGCTACACCTTC
CAITKGQGARIYGYTF
>TRBD1|TRBJ1-6|NA|TRBV3-1/TRBV3-2
TGTGCCAGCAGCCCGGGACAGGGCTATTCACCCCTCCACTTT
CASSPGQGYSPLHF
>NA|TRBJ2-7|NA|TRBV25-1
TGTGCCAGCAGTCGACATATCTACGAGCAGTACTTC
CASSRHIYEQYF
>NA|TRBJ2-1|NA|TRBV7-2
TGTGCCAGCAGCTTCGGGGGGCCGGGCAATGAGCAGTTCTTC
CASSFGGPGNEQFF
>NA|TRBJ1-2|NA|TRBV2
TGTGCCAGCAGTGAAGAATTGCGGCGGACAGCCCGTGGGAATGGCTACACCTTC
CASSEELRRTARGNGYTF
>NA|TRBJ1-5|NA|TRBV19
TGTGCCAGTGGGCGTGGAAACCAGCCCCAGCATTTT
CASGRGNQPQHF
>NA|TRBJ1-1|NA|TRBV12-5
TGTGCTAGTGGTCTCCCCCAGCCAGGGAACACTGAAGCTTTCTTT
CASGLPQPGNTEAFF
>NA|TRBJ2-1|NA|TRBV15
TGTGCCACCAGCACCCCACCTAACCCCGCGTTCTTC
CATSTPPNPAFF
>NA|TRBJ2-1|once|TRBV30
TGTGCCTGGAGTGTTGGAGGGTTCAATGAGCAGTTCTTC
CAWSVGGFNEQFF
>NA|TRBJ2-3|NA|TRBV19
TGTGCCAGTAGTATGGGGCGGCTAGTCCCTAGCACAGATACGCAGTATTTT
CASSMGRLVPSTDTQYF
>NA|TRBJ1-4|NA|TRBV28
TGTGCCAGCAGCCTGGTGGAGAGAGCAACTAATGAAAAACTGTTTTTT
CASSLVERATNEKLFF
>NA|TRBJ2-7|NA|TRBV7-2
TGTGCCAGCAGAACGGGGGGCCTATCCTACGAGCAGTACTTC
CASRTGGLSYEQYF
>NA|TRBJ1-1|once|TRBV5-6
TGTGCCAGCAGCTTAGGGGGAGAAGCTTTCTTT
CASSLGGEAFF